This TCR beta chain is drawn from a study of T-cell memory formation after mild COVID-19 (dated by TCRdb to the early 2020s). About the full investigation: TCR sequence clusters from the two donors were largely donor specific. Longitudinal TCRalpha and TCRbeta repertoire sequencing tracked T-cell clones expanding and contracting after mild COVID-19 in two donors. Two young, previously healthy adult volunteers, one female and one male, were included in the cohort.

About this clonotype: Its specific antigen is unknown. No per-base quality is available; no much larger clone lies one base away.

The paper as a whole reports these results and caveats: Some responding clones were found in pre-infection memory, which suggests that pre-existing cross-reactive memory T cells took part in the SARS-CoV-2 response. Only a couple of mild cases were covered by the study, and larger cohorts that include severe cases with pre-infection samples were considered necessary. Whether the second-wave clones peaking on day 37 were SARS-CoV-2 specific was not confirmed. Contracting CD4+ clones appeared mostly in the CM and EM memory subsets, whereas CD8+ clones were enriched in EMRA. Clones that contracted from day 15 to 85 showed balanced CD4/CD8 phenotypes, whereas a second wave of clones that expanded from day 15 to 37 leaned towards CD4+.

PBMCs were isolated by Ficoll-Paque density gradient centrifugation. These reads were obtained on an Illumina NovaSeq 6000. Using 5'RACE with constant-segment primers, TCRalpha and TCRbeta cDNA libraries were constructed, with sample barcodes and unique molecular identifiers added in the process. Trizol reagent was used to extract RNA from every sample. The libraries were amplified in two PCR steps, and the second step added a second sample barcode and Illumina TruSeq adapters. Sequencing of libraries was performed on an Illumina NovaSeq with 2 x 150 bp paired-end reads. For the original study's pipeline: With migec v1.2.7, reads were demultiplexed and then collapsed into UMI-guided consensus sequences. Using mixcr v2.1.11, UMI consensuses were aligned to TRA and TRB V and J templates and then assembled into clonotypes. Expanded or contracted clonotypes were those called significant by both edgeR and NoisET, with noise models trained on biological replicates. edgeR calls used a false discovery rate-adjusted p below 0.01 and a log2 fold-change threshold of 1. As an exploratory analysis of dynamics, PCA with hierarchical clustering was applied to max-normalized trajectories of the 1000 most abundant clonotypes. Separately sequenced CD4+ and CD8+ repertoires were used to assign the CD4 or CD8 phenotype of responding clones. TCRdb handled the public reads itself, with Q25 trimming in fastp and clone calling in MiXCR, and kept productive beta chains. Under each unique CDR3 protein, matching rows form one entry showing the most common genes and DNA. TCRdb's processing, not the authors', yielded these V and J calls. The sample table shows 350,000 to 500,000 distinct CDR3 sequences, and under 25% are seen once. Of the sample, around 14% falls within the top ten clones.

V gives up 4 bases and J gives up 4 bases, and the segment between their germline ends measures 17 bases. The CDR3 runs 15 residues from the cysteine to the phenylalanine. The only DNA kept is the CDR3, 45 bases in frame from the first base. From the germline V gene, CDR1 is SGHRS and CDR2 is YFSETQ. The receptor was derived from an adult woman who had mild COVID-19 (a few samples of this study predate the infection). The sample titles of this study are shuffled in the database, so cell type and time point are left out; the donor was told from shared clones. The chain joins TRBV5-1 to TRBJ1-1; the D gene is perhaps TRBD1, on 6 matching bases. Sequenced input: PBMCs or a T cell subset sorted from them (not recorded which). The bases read TGCGCCAGCAGCGAAGGGGGAGCAGGTACCACTGAAGCTTTCTTT. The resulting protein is CASSEGGAGTTEAFF.